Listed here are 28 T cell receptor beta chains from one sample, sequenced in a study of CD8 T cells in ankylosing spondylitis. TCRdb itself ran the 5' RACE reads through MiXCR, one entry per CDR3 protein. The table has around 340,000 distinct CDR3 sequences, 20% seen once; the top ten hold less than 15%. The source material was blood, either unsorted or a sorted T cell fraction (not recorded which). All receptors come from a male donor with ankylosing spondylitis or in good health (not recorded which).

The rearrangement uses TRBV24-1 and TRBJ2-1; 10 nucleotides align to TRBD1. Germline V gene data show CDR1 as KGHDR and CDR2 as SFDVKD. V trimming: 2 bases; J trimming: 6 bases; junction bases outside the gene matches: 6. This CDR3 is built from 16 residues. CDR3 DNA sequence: TGTGCCACCAGTGATTGGGGACAGGGGAGTGCCAATGAGCAGTTCTTC. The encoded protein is CATSDWGQGSANEQFF.

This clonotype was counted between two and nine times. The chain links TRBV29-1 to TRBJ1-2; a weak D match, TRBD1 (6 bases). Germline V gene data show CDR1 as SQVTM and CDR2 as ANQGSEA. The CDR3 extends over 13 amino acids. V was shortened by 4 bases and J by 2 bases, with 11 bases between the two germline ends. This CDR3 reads CSVVGGENYGYTF. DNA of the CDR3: TGCAGCGTTGTTGGGGGCGAAAACTATGGCTACACCTTC.

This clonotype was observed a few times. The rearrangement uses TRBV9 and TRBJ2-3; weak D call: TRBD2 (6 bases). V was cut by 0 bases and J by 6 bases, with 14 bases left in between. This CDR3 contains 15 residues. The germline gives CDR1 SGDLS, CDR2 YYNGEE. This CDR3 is CASSVDGLPGDTQYF. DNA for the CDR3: TGTGCCAGCAGCGTAGATGGACTACCTGGGGATACGCAGTATTTT.

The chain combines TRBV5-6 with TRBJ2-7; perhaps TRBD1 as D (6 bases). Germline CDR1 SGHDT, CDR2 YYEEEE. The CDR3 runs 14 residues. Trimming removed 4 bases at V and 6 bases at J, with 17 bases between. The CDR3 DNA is TGTGCCAGCAGCATCGACCGGGACACCATCGAGCAGTACTTC. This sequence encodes CASSIDRDTIEQYF.

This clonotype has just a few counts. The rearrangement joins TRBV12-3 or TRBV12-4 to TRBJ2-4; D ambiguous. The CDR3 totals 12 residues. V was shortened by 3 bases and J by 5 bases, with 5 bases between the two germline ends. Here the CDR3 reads CASSFAENIQYF. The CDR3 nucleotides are TGTGCCAGCAGTTTTGCAGAAAACATTCAGTACTTC.

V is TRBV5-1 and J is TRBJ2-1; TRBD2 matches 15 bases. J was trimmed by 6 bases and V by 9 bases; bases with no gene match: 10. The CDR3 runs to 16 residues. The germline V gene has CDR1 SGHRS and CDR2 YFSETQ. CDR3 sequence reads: CATRTSGGARGNEQFF. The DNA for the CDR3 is TGCGCCACCCGGACTAGCGGGGGGGCCAGAGGCAATGAGCAGTTCTTC.

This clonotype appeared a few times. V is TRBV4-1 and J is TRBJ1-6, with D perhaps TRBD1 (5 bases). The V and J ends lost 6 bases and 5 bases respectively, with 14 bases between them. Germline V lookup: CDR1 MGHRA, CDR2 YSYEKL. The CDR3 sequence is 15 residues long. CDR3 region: CASSPRGSNNSPLHF. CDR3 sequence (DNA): TGCGCCAGCAGTCCAAGGGGTTCGAATAATTCACCCCTCCACTTT.

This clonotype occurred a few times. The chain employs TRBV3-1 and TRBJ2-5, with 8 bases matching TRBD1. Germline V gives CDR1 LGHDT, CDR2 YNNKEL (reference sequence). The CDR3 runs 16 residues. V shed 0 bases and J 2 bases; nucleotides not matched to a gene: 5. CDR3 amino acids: CASSQEGTGSQETQYF. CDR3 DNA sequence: TGTGCCAGCAGCCAAGAAGGGACAGGATCTCAAGAGACCCAGTACTTC.

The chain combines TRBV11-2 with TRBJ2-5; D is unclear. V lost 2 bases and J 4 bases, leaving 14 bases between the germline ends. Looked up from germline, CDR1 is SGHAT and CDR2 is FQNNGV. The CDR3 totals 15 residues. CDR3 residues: CASSLNPTPSETQYF. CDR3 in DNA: TGTGCCAGCAGCTTAAACCCGACTCCGTCAGAGACCCAGTACTTC.

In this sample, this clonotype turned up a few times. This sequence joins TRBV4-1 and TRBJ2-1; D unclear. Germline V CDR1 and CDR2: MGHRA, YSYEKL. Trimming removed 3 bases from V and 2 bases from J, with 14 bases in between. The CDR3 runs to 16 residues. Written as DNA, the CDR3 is TGCGCCAGCAGCCAGACGGACCCCGGACCCTACAATGAGCAGTTCTTC. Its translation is CASSQTDPGPYNEQFF.

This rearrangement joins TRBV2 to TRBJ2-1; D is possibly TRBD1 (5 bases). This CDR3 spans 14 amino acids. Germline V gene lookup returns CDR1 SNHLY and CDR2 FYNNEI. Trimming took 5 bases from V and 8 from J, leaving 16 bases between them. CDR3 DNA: TGTGCCAGCAGTTCGACGGCTAGGGGTTATGAGCAGTTCTTC. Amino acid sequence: CASSSTARGYEQFF. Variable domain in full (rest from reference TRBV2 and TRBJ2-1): EPEVTQTPSHQVTQMGQEVILRCVPISNHLYFYWYRQILGQKVEFLVSFYNNEISEKSEIFDDQFSVERPDGSNFTLKIRSTKLEDSAMYFCASSSTARGYEQFFGPGTRLTVL.

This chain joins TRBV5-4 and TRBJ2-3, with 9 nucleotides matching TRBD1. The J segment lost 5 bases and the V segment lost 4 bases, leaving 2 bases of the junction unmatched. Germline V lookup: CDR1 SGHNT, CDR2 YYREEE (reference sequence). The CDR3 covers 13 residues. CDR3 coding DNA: TGTGCCAGCAGCGGGGACAGGGTAGATACGCAGTATTTT. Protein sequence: CASSGDRVDTQYF. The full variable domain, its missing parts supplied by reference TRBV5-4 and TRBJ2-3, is ETGVTQSPTHLIKTRGQQVTLRCSSQSGHNTVSWYQQALGQGPQFIFQYYREEENGRGNFPPRFSGLQFPNYSSELNVNALELDDSALYLCASSGDRVDTQYFGPGTRLTVL.

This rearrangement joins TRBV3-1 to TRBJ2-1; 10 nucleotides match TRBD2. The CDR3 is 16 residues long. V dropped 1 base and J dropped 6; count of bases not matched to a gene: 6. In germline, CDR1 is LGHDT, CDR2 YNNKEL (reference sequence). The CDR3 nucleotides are TGTGCCAGCAGCCAAGGCAGCGGGGGGGCTTCCAATGAGCAGTTCTTC. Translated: CASSQGSGGASNEQFF.

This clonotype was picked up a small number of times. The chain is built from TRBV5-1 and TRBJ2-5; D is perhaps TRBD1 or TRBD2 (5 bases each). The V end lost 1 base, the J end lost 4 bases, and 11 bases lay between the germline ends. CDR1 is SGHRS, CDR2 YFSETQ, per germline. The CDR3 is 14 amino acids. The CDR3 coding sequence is TGCGCCAGCAGCTTGTGGCAGGGAGTAGAGACCCAGTACTTC. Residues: CASSLWQGVETQYF.

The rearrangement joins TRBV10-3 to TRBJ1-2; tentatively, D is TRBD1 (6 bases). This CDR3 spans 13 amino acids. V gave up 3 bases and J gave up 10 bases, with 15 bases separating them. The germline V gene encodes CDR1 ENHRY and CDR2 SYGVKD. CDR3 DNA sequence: TGTGCCATCAGTGAAGGACAGCCCCCGTACTACACCTTC. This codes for CAISEGQPPYYTF.

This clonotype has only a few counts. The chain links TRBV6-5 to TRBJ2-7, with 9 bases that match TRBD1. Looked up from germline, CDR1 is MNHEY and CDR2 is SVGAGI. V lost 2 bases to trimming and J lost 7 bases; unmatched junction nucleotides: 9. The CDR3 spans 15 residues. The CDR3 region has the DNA TGTGCCAGCAGTTACGGGGGACAGGGATCAATAGAGCAGTACTTC. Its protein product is CASSYGGQGSIEQYF.

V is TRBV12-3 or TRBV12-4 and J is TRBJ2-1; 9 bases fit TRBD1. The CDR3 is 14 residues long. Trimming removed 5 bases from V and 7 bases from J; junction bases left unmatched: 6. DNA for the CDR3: TGTGCCAGCAGTATAGGGACAGGGCCTAATGAGCAGTTCTTC. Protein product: CASSIGTGPNEQFF.

The CDR3 region has the DNA TGTGCCACCAGCAGGTCCCCGGGACCGGGGATGTGGGACATTCAGTACTTC. The encoded protein is CATSRSPGPGMWDIQYF. This chain connects TRBV15 to TRBJ2-4; possibly TRBD1 or TRBD2 for D (5 bases each). Germline V CDR1 and CDR2: LNHNV, YYDKDF (reference sequence). V shed 3 bases and J shed 8 bases, with 23 bases lying between them. This CDR3 comprises 17 residues. Using reference TRBV15 and TRBJ2-4 for the parts outside the CDR3, the full variable domain is DAMVIQNPRYQVTQFGKPVTLSCSQTLNHNVMYWYQQKSSQAPKLLFHYYDKDFNNEADTPDNFQSRRPNTSFCFLDIRSPGLGDTAMYLCATSRSPGPGMWDIQYFGAGTRLSVL.

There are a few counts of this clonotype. Here the CDR3 reads CASSLRGELPSGELFF. In DNA, the CDR3 is TGTGCCAGCAGTTTGCGGGGGGAACTCCCGTCCGGGGAGCTGTTTTTT. V usage is TRBV28 and J usage is TRBJ2-2; 8 nucleotides align to TRBD2. The CDR3 runs 16 residues. V was clipped by 3 bases and J by 6 bases; unmatched bases: 9. Germline CDR1 MDHEN, CDR2 SYDVKM. The full variable domain, its missing parts supplied by reference TRBV28 and TRBJ2-2, is DVKVTQSSRYLVKRTGEKVFLECVQDMDHENMFWYRQDPGLGLRLIYFSYDVKMKEKGDIPEGYSVSREKKERFSLILESASTNQTSMYLCASSLRGELPSGELFFGEGSRLTVL.

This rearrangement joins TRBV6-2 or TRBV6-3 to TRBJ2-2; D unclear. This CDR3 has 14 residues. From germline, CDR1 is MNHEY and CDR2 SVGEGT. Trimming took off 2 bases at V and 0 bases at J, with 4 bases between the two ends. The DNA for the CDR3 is TGTGCCAGCAGTTACGCGCCGAACACCGGGGAGCTGTTTTTT. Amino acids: CASSYAPNTGELFF.

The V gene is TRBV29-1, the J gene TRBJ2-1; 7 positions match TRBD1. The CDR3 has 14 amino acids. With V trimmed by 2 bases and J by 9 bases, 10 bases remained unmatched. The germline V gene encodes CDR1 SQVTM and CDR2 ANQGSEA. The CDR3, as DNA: TGCAGCGTTGAACATAGCACAGGGGCGGGTGAGCAGTTCTTC. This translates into CSVEHSTGAGEQFF.

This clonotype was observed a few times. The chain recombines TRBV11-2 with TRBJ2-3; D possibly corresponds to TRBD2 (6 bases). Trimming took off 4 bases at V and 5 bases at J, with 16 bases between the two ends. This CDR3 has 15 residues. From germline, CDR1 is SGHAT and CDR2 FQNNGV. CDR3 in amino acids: CASSSGRTMVDTQYF. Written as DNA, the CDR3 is TGTGCCAGCAGCTCAGGCCGGACTATGGTAGATACGCAGTATTTT. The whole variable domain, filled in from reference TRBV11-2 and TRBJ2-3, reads EAGVAQSPRYKIIEKRQSVAFWCNPISGHATLYWYQQILGQGPKLLIQFQNNGVVDDSQLPKDRFSAERLKGVDSTLKIQPAKLEDSAVYLCASSSGRTMVDTQYFGPGTRLTVL.

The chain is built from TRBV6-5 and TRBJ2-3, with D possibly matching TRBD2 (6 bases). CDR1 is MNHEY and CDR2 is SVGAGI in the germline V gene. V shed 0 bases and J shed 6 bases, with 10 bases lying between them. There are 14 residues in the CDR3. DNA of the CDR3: TGTGCCAGCAGTTACTCCGGGAGTTGGGATACGCAGTATTTT. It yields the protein CASSYSGSWDTQYF.

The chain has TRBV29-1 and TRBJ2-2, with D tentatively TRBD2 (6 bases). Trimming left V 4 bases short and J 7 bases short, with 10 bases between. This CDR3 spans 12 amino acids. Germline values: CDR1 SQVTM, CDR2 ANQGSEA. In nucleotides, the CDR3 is TGCAGCGTTGCCAGGGAGGACGGGGAGCTGTTTTTT. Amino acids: CSVAREDGELFF.

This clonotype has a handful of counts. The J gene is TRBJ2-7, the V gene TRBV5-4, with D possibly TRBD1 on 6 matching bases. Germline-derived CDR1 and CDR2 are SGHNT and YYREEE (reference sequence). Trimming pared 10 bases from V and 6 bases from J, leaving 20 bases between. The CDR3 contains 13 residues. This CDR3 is CAGKQGALGEQYF. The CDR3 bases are TGTGCCGGTAAACAGGGTGCGTTGGGCGAGCAGTACTTC.

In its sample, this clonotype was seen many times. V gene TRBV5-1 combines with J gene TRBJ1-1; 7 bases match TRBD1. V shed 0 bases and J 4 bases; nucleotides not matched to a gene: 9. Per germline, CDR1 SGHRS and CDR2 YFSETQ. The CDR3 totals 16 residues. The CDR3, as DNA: TGCGCCAGCAGCTTGGCTCCCACAGGGGAAACCACTGAAGCTTTCTTT. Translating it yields CASSLAPTGETTEAFF. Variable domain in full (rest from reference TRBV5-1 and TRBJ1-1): KAGVTQTPRYLIKTRGQQVTLSCSPISGHRSVSWYQQTPGQGLQFLFEYFSETQRNKGNFPGRFSGRQFSNSRSEMNVSTLELGDSALYLCASSLAPTGETTEAFFGQGTRLTVV.

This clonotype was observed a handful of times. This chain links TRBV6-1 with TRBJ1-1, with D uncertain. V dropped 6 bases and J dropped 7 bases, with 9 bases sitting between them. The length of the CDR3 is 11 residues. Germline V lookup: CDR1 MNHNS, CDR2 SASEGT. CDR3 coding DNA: TGTGCCAGCAGCCTTTGGATTGAAGCTTTCTTT. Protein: CASSLWIEAFF.

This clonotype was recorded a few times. The CDR3 DNA reads as TGCGCCAGCCATGACGGGACAAGAGATACGCAGTATTTT. Translating it yields CASHDGTRDTQYF. The V call is TRBV10-2, the J call TRBJ2-3; D is possibly TRBD1 (6 bases). Germline CDR1 reads WSHSY; CDR2 reads SAAADI. Trimming pared 8 bases from V and 5 bases from J, leaving 14 bases between. This CDR3 is built from 13 residues.